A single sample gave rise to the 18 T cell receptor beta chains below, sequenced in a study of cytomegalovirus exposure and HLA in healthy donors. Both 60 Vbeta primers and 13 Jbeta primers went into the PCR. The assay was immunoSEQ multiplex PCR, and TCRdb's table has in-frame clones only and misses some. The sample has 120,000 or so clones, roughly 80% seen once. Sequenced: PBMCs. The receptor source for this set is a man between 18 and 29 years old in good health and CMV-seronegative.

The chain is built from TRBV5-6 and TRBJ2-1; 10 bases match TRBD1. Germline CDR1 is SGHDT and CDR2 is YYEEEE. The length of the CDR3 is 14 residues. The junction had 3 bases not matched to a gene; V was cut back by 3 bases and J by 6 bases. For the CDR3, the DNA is TGTGCCAGCAGCTATGACAGGGGGCCCAATGAGCAGTTCTTC. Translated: CASSYDRGPNEQFF.

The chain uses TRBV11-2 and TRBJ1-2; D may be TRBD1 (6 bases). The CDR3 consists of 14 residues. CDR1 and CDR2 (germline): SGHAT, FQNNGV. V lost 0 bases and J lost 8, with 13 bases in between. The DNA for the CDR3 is TGTGCCAGCAGCTTAGATCTGGTCAGGGGCGGCTACACCTTC. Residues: CASSLDLVRGGYTF.

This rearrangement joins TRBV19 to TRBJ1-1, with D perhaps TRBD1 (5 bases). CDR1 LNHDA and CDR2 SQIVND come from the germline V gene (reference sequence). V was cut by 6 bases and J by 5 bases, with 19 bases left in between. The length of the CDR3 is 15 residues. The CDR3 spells CASSKGAVRNTEAFF. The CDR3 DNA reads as TGTGCCAGTAGCAAAGGGGCTGTGAGAAATACTGAAGCTTTCTTT.

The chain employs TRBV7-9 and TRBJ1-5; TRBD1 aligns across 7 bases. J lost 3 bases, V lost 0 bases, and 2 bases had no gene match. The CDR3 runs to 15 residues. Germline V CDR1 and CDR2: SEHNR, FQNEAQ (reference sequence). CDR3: CASSLAGQLNQPQHF. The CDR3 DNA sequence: TGTGCCAGCAGCTTAGCGGGACAGCTCAATCAGCCCCAGCATTTT.

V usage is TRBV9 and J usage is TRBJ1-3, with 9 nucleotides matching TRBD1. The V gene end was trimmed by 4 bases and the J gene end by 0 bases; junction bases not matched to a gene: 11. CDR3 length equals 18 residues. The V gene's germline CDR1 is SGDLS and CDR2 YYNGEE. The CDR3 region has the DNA TGTGCCAGCAGCTCAAACCCTTGGACAGGGGTCTCTGGAAACACCATATATTTT. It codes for CASSSNPWTGVSGNTIYF.

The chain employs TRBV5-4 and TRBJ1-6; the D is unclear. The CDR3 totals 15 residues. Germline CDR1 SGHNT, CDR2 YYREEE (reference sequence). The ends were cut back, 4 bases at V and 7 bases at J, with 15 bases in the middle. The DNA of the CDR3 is TGTGCCAGCAGCCTCTCCCTTGGCGGCAATTCACCCCTCCACTTT. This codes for CASSLSLGGNSPLHF. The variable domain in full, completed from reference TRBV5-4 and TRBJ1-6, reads ETGVTQSPTHLIKTRGQQVTLRCSSQSGHNTVSWYQQALGQGPQFIFQYYREEENGRGNFPPRFSGLQFPNYSSELNVNALELDDSALYLCASSLSLGGNSPLHFGNGTRLTVT.

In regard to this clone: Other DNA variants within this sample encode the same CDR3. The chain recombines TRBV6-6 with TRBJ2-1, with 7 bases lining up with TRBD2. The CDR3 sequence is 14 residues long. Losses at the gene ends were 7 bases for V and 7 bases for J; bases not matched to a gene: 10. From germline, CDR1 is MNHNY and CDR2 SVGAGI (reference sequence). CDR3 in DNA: TGTGCCAGCACCTGGGGAGGGAGAGATAATGAGCAGTTCTTC. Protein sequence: CASTWGGRDNEQFF.

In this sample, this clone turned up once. CDR3 amino acids: CASSLVPTSGGANEQFF. In DNA form, the CDR3 reads TGTGCCAGCAGCTTAGTACCAACTAGCGGGGGGGCGAATGAGCAGTTCTTC. The V call is TRBV7-6, the J call TRBJ2-1, with 13 bases fitting TRBD2. The CDR3 has 17 residues. Germline V gene lookup returns CDR1 SGHVS and CDR2 FNYEAQ. V was pared by 1 base and J by 7 bases, with 7 bases of the junction left unmatched.

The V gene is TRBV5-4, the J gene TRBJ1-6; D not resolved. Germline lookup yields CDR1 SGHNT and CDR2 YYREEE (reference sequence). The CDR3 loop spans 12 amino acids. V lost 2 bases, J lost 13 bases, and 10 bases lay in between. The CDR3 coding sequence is TGTGCCAGCAGCTTAGTTGGGGAGCCCCTCCACTTT. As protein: CASSLVGEPLHF.

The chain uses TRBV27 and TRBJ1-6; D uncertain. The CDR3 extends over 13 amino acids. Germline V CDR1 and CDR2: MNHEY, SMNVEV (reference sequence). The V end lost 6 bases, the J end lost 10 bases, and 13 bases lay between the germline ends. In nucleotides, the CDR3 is TGTGCCAGCAGCGGAGGTGCGTGGTCACCCCTCCACTTT. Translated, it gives CASSGGAWSPLHF.

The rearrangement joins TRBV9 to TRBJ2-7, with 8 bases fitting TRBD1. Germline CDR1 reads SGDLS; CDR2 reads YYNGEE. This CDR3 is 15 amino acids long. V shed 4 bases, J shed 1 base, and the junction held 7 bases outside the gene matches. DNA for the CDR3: TGTGCCAGCAGCTTGAGACAGGGGACTTCCTACGAGCAGTACTTC. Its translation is CASSLRQGTSYEQYF. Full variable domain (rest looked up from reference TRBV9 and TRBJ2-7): DSGVTQTPKHLITATGQRVTLRCSPRSGDLSVYWYQQSLDQGLQFLIQYYNGEERAKGNILERFSAQQFPDLHSELNLSSLELGDSALYFCASSLRQGTSYEQYFGPGTRLTVT.

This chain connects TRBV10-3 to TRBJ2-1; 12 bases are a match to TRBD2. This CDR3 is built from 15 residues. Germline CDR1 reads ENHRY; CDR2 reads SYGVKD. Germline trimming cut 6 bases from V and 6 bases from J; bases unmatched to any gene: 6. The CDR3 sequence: CAISPGLAGRNEQFF. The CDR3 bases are TGTGCCATCAGCCCCGGACTAGCGGGGCGCAATGAGCAGTTCTTC.

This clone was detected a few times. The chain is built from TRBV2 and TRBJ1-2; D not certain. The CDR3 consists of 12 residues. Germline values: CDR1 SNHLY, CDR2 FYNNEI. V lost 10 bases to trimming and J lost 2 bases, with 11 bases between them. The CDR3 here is CATHDGNYGYTF. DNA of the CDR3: TGTGCCACCCACGACGGGAACTATGGCTACACCTTC.

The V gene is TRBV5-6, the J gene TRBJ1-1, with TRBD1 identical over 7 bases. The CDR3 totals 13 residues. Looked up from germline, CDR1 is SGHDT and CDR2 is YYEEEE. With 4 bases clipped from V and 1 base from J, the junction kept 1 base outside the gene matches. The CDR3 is CASSRDRNTEAFF. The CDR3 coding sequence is TGTGCCAGCAGCCGGGACAGGAACACTGAAGCTTTCTTT.

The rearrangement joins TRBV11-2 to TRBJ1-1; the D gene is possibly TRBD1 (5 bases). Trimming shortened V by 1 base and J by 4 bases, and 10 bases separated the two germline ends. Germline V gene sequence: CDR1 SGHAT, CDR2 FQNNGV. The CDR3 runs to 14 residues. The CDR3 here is CASSLGRQSTEAFF. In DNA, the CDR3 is TGTGCCAGCAGCTTAGGGAGACAGTCCACTGAAGCTTTCTTT.

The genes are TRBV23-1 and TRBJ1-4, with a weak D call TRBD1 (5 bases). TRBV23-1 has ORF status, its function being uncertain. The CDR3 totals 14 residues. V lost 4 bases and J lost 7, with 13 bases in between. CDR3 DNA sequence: TGCGCCAGCAGTCGGGGGACTCCGGGTGAAAAACTGTTTTTT. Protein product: CASSRGTPGEKLFF.

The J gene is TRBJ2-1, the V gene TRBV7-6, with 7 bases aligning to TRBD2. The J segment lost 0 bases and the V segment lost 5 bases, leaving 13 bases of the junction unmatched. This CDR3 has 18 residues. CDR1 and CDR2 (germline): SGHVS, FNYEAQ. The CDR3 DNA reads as TGTGCCAGCAGCCCCCACCTCATGAAGCGGGGCTCCTACAATGAGCAGTTCTTC. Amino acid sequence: CASSPHLMKRGSYNEQFF. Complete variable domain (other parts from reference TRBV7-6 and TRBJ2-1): GAGVSQSPRYKVTKRGQDVALRCDPISGHVSLYWYRQALGQGPEFLTYFNYEAQQDKSGLPNDRFSAERPEGSISTLTIQRTEQRDSAMYRCASSPHLMKRGSYNEQFFGPGTRLTVL.

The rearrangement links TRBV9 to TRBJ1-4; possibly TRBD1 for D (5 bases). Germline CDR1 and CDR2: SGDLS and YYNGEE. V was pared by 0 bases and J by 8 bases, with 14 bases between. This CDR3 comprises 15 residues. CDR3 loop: CASSVGIRGQEKLFF. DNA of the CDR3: TGTGCCAGCAGCGTAGGGATAAGGGGCCAAGAAAAACTGTTTTTT.